Listed below are T cell receptor beta chains from one sample, sequenced in a study of lymphopenia after photon versus proton radiotherapy. The protocol was immunoSEQ multiplex PCR, while the TCRdb copy is restricted to in-frame clones and leaves out a portion. The repertoire includes 35,000 to 45,000 clones, approximately 82% of them detected once, and roughly a quarter sits in the top ten. This material consisted of peripheral blood, taken from a patient treated with proton-based radiotherapy. The receptors come from a woman in her seventies with pancreatic cancer. Both conserved end residues are part of each CDR3. D genes are given only for firm matches. The size of a clone is reported for some rows only, either as once, few or many, or as a class for expanded clones.

CDR3 protein | CDR3 DNA | J gene | V gene | clone size | D gene
CASRLAGAYNEQFF | TGCGCCAGCAGGCTAGCGGGAGCGTACAATGAGCAGTTCTTC | TRBJ2-1 | TRBV4-1 | NA | TRBD2
CASSTSRGRGNTIYF | TGTGCCAGCAGTACTAGCAGGGGGCGAGGAAACACCATATATTTT | TRBJ1-3 | TRBV7-2 | NA | TRBD1
CASSLAMGGRRSDTQYF | TGTGCCAGCAGCTTAGCAATGGGGGGGCGCCGATCGGATACGCAGTATTTT | TRBJ2-3 | TRBV7-2 | NA | NA
CASSLAGGKTQYF | TGTGCCAGCAGCTTAGCGGGTGGAAAGACCCAGTACTTC | TRBJ2-5 | TRBV7-9 | NA | NA
CASGLAGPRAGEQFF | TGTGCCAGCGGATTAGCGGGCCCAAGGGCGGGTGAGCAGTTCTTC | TRBJ2-1 | TRBV27 | NA | TRBD2
CASSMVFGGQGSTSTDTQYF | TGTGCCAGTAGTATGGTATTCGGGGGACAGGGGTCGACTAGCACAGATACGCAGTATTTT | TRBJ2-3 | TRBV19 | NA | TRBD1
CASSQSGTDLYEQYF | TGTGCCAGCAGCCAATCCGGGACAGACCTCTACGAGCAGTACTTC | TRBJ2-7 | TRBV11-3 | NA | TRBD1
CASSSRDLSSYEQYF | TGTGCCAGCAGTTCTCGGGACCTCAGCTCCTACGAGCAGTACTTC | TRBJ2-7 | TRBV27 | NA | NA
CASIGTSNQPQHF | TGTGCCAGCATCGGGACCAGCAATCAGCCCCAGCATTTT | TRBJ1-5 | TRBV28 | many | NA
CASSLTGVPQPQHF | TGTGCCAGCAGCCTCACAGGGGTCCCTCAGCCCCAGCATTTT | TRBJ1-5 | TRBV7-2 | NA | TRBD1